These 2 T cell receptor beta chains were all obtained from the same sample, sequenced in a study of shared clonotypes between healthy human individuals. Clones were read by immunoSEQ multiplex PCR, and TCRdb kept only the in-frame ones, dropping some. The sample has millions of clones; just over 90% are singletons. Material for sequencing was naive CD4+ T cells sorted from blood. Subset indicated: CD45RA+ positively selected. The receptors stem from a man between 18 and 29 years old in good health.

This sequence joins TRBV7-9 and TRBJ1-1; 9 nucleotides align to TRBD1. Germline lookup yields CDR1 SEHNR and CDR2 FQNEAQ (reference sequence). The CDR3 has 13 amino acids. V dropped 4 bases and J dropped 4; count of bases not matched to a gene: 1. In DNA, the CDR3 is TGTGCCAGCAGCTCACAGGGGGCCACTGAAGCTTTCTTT. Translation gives CASSSQGATEAFF.

The CDR3 loop reads CASDSIRILYNSPLHF. In nucleotides, the CDR3 is TGTGCCAGCGATTCGATTCGGATCCTCTATAATTCACCCCTCCACTTT. The V call is TRBV28, the J call TRBJ1-6; D gene unclear. There are 16 residues in the CDR3. V lost 8 bases to trimming and J lost 3 bases, with 17 bases between them. Germline lookup yields CDR1 MDHEN and CDR2 SYDVKM.